A single sample gave rise to the 17 T cell receptor beta chains below, sequenced in a study of PD-1 blockade in classical Hodgkin lymphoma. Every single patient, without exception, relapsed after autologous stem cell transplantation, and brentuximab vedotin exposure varied. This table comes from immunoSEQ multiplex PCR, and its TCRdb copy is limited to in-frame clones, with some not included. The data show about 21,000 clones, 65% to 75% seen once. The sequencing used peripheral blood mononuclear cells (PBMCs), collected at baseline. The origin of the receptors is a human donor with classical Hodgkin lymphoma.

The chain's CDR3 is CASSIRTGGLIDYSNQPQHF. The CDR3 nucleotides read TGTGCCAGTAGTATCAGGACTGGGGGTTTGATAGATTATAGCAATCAGCCCCAGCATTTT. V gene TRBV19 combines with J gene TRBJ1-5, with D maybe TRBD1 (5 bases). V gave up 3 bases and J gave up 0 bases, with 24 bases separating them. In germline, CDR1 is LNHDA, CDR2 SQIVND (reference sequence). The CDR3 contains 20 residues. Combining the CDR3 with reference TRBV19 and TRBJ1-5 gives the whole variable domain DGGITQSPKYLFRKEGQNVTLSCEQNLNHDAMYWYRQDPGQGLRLIYYSQIVNDFQKGDIAEGYSVSREKKESFPLTVTSAQKNPTAFYLCASSIRTGGLIDYSNQPQHFGDGTRLSIL.

This clone was detected once. CDR3 nucleotides: TGCGCCAGCAGCCAAAGCCCTATCAATAATTCACCCCTCCACTTT. It is translated as CASSQSPINNSPLHF. V and J are TRBV4-1 and TRBJ1-6; D unclear. The V and J ends lost 2 bases and 5 bases respectively, with 10 bases between them. Germline V CDR1 and CDR2: MGHRA, YSYEKL. The length of the CDR3 is 15 residues.

This clone is large in the sample. J is TRBJ1-5 and V is TRBV10-2; 7 positions agree with TRBD1. Germline-derived CDR1 and CDR2 are WSHSY and SAAADI. This CDR3 has 13 residues. J was trimmed by 6 bases and V by 10 bases; bases with no gene match: 9. CDR3 in DNA: TGCGCCACCGCAGGGGGTCTAACTCAGCCCCAGCATTTT. Protein product: CATAGGLTQPQHF.

The CDR3 region is CASSSDGAGKKSGYTF. CDR3 in DNA: TGTGCCAGCAGCAGCGATGGGGCAGGGAAAAAGAGTGGCTACACCTTC. V is TRBV7-8 and J is TRBJ1-2, with D perhaps matching TRBD1 (5 bases). The CDR3 is made up of 16 amino acids. Germline lookup yields CDR1 SGHVS and CDR2 FQNEAQ. The V and J ends lost 5 bases and 7 bases respectively, with 23 bases between them.

J is TRBJ1-2 and V is TRBV6-1, with D possibly matching TRBD1 (6 bases). V was shortened by 8 bases and J by 4 bases, with 14 bases between the two germline ends. The germline gives CDR1 MNHNS, CDR2 SASEGT. The CDR3 loop spans 13 amino acids. The CDR3 loop is CASRDNIVYGYTF. CDR3 DNA: TGTGCCAGCCGGGACAATATAGTCTATGGCTACACCTTC.

The gene calls are TRBV11-1 and TRBJ2-7; D tentatively fits TRBD1 or TRBD2 (5 bases each). Germline assignment: CDR1 SGHAT and CDR2 FQDESV (reference sequence). This CDR3 has 13 amino acids. Trimming pared 3 bases from V and 4 bases from J, leaving 10 bases between. The CDR3 DNA sequence: TGTGCCAGCAGCTTCACGGGGCTGTACGAGCAGTACTTC. The encoded protein is CASSFTGLYEQYF.

The chain employs TRBV4-3 and TRBJ1-6, with 7 bases lining up with TRBD1. V was pared by 4 bases and J by 7 bases, with 7 bases of the junction left unmatched. The CDR3 covers 15 residues. Germline CDR1 and CDR2: LGHNA and YSLEER. This CDR3 reads CASSRARDRNSPLHF. The CDR3 bases are TGCGCCAGCAGCCGAGCCCGGGACAGAAATTCACCCCTCCACTTT.

V is TRBV5-6 and J is TRBJ1-2; maybe TRBD1 (5 bases). The germline V and J ends were trimmed by 3 bases and 4 bases, with 25 bases remaining between them. CDR1 SGHDT and CDR2 YYEEEE come from the germline V gene. The CDR3 totals 18 residues. CDR3: CASSSGREGPRGSYGYTF. CDR3 DNA: TGTGCCAGCAGCTCGGGACGGGAGGGGCCAAGGGGTTCCTATGGCTACACCTTC.

V is TRBV25-1 and J is TRBJ1-4; TRBD1 is a possible D gene (5 bases). This CDR3 is built from 14 residues. The germline V gene has CDR1 MGHDK and CDR2 SYGVNS. Trimming left V 3 bases short and J 2 bases short, with 7 bases between. CDR3 DNA sequence: TGTGCCAGCAGTGACCCAGGGACTAATGAAAAACTGTTTTTT. It is translated as CASSDPGTNEKLFF.

The DNA of the CDR3 is TGTGCCAGCAGTAACCCTGGACTAGCTAGCACAGATACGCAGTATTTT. This encodes CASSNPGLASTDTQYF. The chain couples TRBV6-6 to TRBJ2-3; 8 positions match TRBD2. V shed 5 bases, J shed 0 bases, and the junction held 7 bases outside the gene matches. Germline CDR1 is MNHNY and CDR2 is SVGAGI (reference sequence). This CDR3 has 16 residues.

Judged by abundance, this clone is medium-sized. The chain couples TRBV4-1 to TRBJ2-1; tentatively, D is TRBD1 (5 bases). This CDR3 is 16 amino acids long. The V gene lost 1 base and the J gene lost 2 bases, with 12 bases spanning the gap. Germline lookup yields CDR1 MGHRA and CDR2 YSYEKL. The CDR3 is CASSQGGGAPYNEQFF. For the CDR3, the DNA is TGCGCCAGCAGCCAAGGTGGTGGGGCCCCCTACAATGAGCAGTTCTTC.

V is TRBV7-8 and J is TRBJ1-5; 10 nucleotides match TRBD1. The CDR3 totals 18 residues. The V gene end was trimmed by 6 bases and the J gene end by 0 bases; junction bases not matched to a gene: 11. In germline, CDR1 is SGHVS, CDR2 FQNEAQ. The CDR3 sequence is CASSHYPGTGDSNQPQHF. For the CDR3, the DNA is TGTGCCAGCAGTCATTACCCCGGGACAGGGGATAGCAATCAGCCCCAGCATTTT.

V usage is TRBV25-1 and J usage is TRBJ2-7, with 7 nucleotides matching TRBD1. The CDR3 consists of 15 residues. Unmatched junction bases numbered 7, after V lost 2 bases and J lost 3 bases. Germline CDR1 is MGHDK and CDR2 is SYGVNS. This CDR3 reads CASSEGNRGNYEQYF. CDR3 nucleotides: TGTGCCAGCAGTGAAGGGAACAGGGGAAACTACGAGCAGTACTTC.

This clone was seen a handful of times. The CDR3 bases are TGTGCCATCAGTGGAGGGGCAGGCAGCTCCTATAATTCACCCCTCCACTTT. The encoded protein is CAISGGAGSSYNSPLHF. The chain couples TRBV10-3 to TRBJ1-6; possible D gene TRBD1, 5 bases. V shed 4 bases and J shed 0 bases, with 13 bases lying between them. The CDR3 runs 17 residues. The germline gives CDR1 ENHRY, CDR2 SYGVKD.

This clone was observed once. V gene TRBV5-1 combines with J gene TRBJ2-2; 9 positions match TRBD1. The V and J ends lost 0 bases and 7 bases, in that order; junction bases with no gene match: 7. Germline loops: CDR1 SGHRS, CDR2 YFSETQ. The CDR3 is 16 amino acids. The CDR3 region has the DNA TGCGCCAGCAGCTTGGGGGACAGGGTTTCCCACGGGGAGCTGTTTTTT. Its translation: CASSLGDRVSHGELFF. The entire variable domain, with the rest obtained from reference TRBV5-1 and TRBJ2-2, is as follows: KAGVTQTPRYLIKTRGQQVTLSCSPISGHRSVSWYQQTPGQGLQFLFEYFSETQRNKGNFPGRFSGRQFSNSRSEMNVSTLELGDSALYLCASSLGDRVSHGELFFGEGSRLTVL.

V is TRBV5-6 and J is TRBJ1-2, with D possibly matching TRBD1 (6 bases). The V and J ends lost 6 bases and 8 bases respectively, with 23 bases between them. Looked up from germline, CDR1 is SGHDT and CDR2 is YYEEEE. The length of the CDR3 is 15 residues. CDR3 sequence reads: CASKSRDTFKGGYTF. The CDR3 DNA reads TGTGCCAGCAAATCCCGGGACACCTTTAAGGGAGGCTACACCTTC.

Of note for this clone: It is likely a read error: a sequence one base away is far more abundant. The same CDR3 is also encoded by other DNA sequences in this sample. This sequence joins TRBV5-6 and TRBJ1-6; 7 bases match TRBD1. CDR1 and CDR2 (germline): SGHDT, YYEEEE. CDR3 size: 15 residues. J lost 5 bases, V lost 0 bases, and 2 bases had no gene match. The CDR3 sequence is CASSLGQGDNSPLHF. CDR3 DNA: TGTGCCAGCAGCTTGGGACAGGGAGATAATTCACCCCTCCACTTT.